What follows are 26 T cell receptor beta chains derived from one specimen sequenced in a study of shared clonotypes between healthy human individuals. The table came from immunoSEQ multiplex PCR; TCRdb's copy has only in-frame clones and leaves some out. Here the sample spans 2 million to 2.5 million clones, 85% to 95% being singletons. In the naive CD8 group, cells lacked CD45RO and were positively selected for CCR7, so terminally differentiated effector memory CD45RA+ cells were left out. What was sequenced was naive CD8+ T cells from PBMCs. The receptors originated from a man between 18 and 35 years old in good health. Some clones in this sample may be carry-over from other donors' samples.

The V gene is TRBV9, the J gene TRBJ1-1; D remains unclear. From germline, CDR1 is SGDLS and CDR2 YYNGEE. V lost 7 bases and J 3 bases, leaving 13 bases between the germline ends. The CDR3 loop spans 13 amino acids. The CDR3 DNA follows: TGTGCCAGCCAGGCAGGTTGGGACACTGAAGCTTTCTTT. Its translation is CASQAGWDTEAFF. The full variable domain, rest sourced from reference TRBV9 and TRBJ1-1, is DSGVTQTPKHLITATGQRVTLRCSPRSGDLSVYWYQQSLDQGLQFLIQYYNGEERAKGNILERFSAQQFPDLHSELNLSSLELGDSALYFCASQAGWDTEAFFGQGTRLTVV.

The V gene is TRBV27, the J gene TRBJ2-5; TRBD1 matches at 9 bases. Germline V gene sequence: CDR1 MNHEY, CDR2 SMNVEV (reference sequence). Trimming cost V 5 bases and J 5 bases; bases outside gene matches: 9. The CDR3 extends over 15 amino acids. CDR3 DNA sequence: TGTGCCAGCAGTCCCGACAACAGGGGGCTGGAGACCCAGTACTTC. Its protein is CASSPDNRGLETQYF.

The chain combines TRBV7-9 with TRBJ2-3; 7 bases agree with TRBD1. V dropped 5 bases and J dropped 0; count of bases not matched to a gene: 8. The CDR3 consists of 16 residues. CDR1 is SEHNR and CDR2 is FQNEAQ in the germline V gene (reference sequence). This CDR3 reads CASSVGPGQSTDTQYF. The DNA for the CDR3 is TGTGCCAGCAGCGTCGGACCGGGACAGAGCACAGATACGCAGTATTTT.

This sequence joins TRBV18 and TRBJ1-1; D is undetermined. Trimming removed 1 base from V and 3 bases from J, with 9 bases in between. The germline V gene has CDR1 KGHSH and CDR2 LQKENI. The length of the CDR3 is 14 residues. CDR3 in amino acids: CASSPRVTYTEAFF. The CDR3 DNA reads as TGTGCCAGCTCACCACGGGTCACTTACACTGAAGCTTTCTTT.

The J gene is TRBJ2-1, the V gene TRBV7-2; TRBD2 is a possible D gene (6 bases). V was cut by 5 bases and J by 0 bases, with 20 bases left in between. CDR3 size: 18 residues. Germline values: CDR1 SGHTA, CDR2 FQGNSA. This CDR3 is CASSPNPVAEPSYNEQFF. In DNA form, the CDR3 reads TGTGCCAGCAGCCCGAACCCGGTAGCGGAACCCTCCTACAATGAGCAGTTCTTC.

The genes are TRBV5-4 and TRBJ1-2, with 9 bases lining up with TRBD1. The germline CDR1 and CDR2 sequences are SGHNT and YYREEE (reference sequence). V was pared by 4 bases and J by 4 bases, with 14 bases of the junction left unmatched. The CDR3 length is 17 residues. The CDR3 DNA reads as TGTGCCAGCAGCCATGACAGGGGGACCTCCTTGTCCTATGGCTACACCTTC. Protein product: CASSHDRGTSLSYGYTF. Combining the CDR3 with reference TRBV5-4 and TRBJ1-2 gives the whole variable domain ETGVTQSPTHLIKTRGQQVTLRCSSQSGHNTVSWYQQALGQGPQFIFQYYREEENGRGNFPPRFSGLQFPNYSSELNVNALELDDSALYLCASSHDRGTSLSYGYTFGSGTRLTVV.

CDR3 in amino acids: CASSWQTGGTTAKLFF. The CDR3 coding sequence is TGTGCCAGCAGTTGGCAAACAGGGGGAACCACTGCAAAACTGTTTTTT. V and J are TRBV6-5 and TRBJ1-4; the match to TRBD1 covers 8 bases. Per germline, CDR1 MNHEY and CDR2 SVGAGI. CDR3 size: 16 residues. With 4 bases clipped from V and 10 bases from J, the junction kept 14 bases outside the gene matches.

The V call is TRBV27, the J call TRBJ1-1; D is undetermined. Germline assignment: CDR1 MNHEY and CDR2 SMNVEV (reference sequence). The V end was cut by 6 bases, the J end by 4 bases, with 6 bases between. There are 11 residues in the CDR3. The DNA for the CDR3 is TGTGCCAGCAGGGGCCGCACTGAAGCTTTCTTT. This translates into CASRGRTEAFF.

CDR3 amino acids: CASSMSGRTYNEQFF. The CDR3 coding sequence is TGTGCCAGTAGTATGAGCGGGAGGACCTACAATGAGCAGTTCTTC. The J gene is TRBJ2-1, the V gene TRBV19; 9 bases agree with TRBD2. This CDR3 contains 15 residues. Germline V gene data show CDR1 as LNHDA and CDR2 as SQIVND (reference sequence). V lost 3 bases to trimming and J lost 2 bases; unmatched junction nucleotides: 2.

As DNA, the CDR3 is TGTGCCTCCATATCCAGGGACCAAAAGCCATACAATGAGCAGTTCTTC. Amino acid sequence: CASISRDQKPYNEQFF. This chain joins TRBV10-3 and TRBJ2-1; D may correspond to TRBD1 or TRBD2 (5 bases each). Trimming pared 11 bases from V and 4 bases from J, leaving 24 bases between. Germline lookup yields CDR1 ENHRY and CDR2 SYGVKD. The CDR3 is 16 residues long.

This chain joins TRBV7-8 and TRBJ2-7; D might be TRBD1 (5 bases). The CDR3 runs to 15 residues. Germline values: CDR1 SGHVS, CDR2 FQNEAQ. Trimming took off 4 bases at V and 2 bases at J, with 15 bases between the two ends. CDR3 residues: CASSSQGVAAYEQYF. CDR3 DNA sequence: TGTGCCAGCAGCTCCCAAGGGGTTGCAGCCTACGAGCAGTACTTC.

The rearrangement joins TRBV27 to TRBJ2-7, with TRBD1 matching over 9 bases. Losses at the gene ends were 5 bases for V and 5 bases for J; bases not matched to a gene: 7. CDR1 and CDR2 from the germline V gene are MNHEY and SMNVEV (reference sequence). The CDR3 runs 14 residues. The CDR3 spells CASSASDRGHEQYF. CDR3 nucleotides: TGTGCCAGCAGTGCTTCGGACAGGGGTCACGAGCAGTACTTC.

V gene TRBV11-1 combines with J gene TRBJ1-1, with 8 bases aligning to TRBD1. Trimming cost V 7 bases and J 5 bases; bases outside gene matches: 9. The CDR3 runs to 14 residues. Germline V gene sequence: CDR1 SGHAT, CDR2 FQDESV (reference sequence). As DNA, the CDR3 is TGTGCCAGCAAATTAGACAGGGGAGGGACTGAAGCTTTCTTT. This codes for CASKLDRGGTEAFF.

V gene TRBV2 combines with J gene TRBJ2-7; the D gene is possibly TRBD2 (6 bases). V lost 7 bases, J lost 1 base, and 14 bases lay in between. The CDR3 runs 14 residues. Germline-derived CDR1 and CDR2 are SNHLY and FYNNEI. As DNA, the CDR3 is TGTGCCAGCACTACGGGACTGGAGTCCTACGAGCAGTACTTC. This gives the protein CASTTGLESYEQYF.

This clone has just a few counts. The rearrangement uses TRBV2 and TRBJ1-5; maybe TRBD1 (5 bases). V gave up 6 bases and J gave up 9 bases, with 12 bases separating them. The CDR3 covers 12 residues. Germline CDR1 SNHLY, CDR2 FYNNEI. The CDR3 DNA reads TGTGCCAGCAGACAGGCGTTCGGGCCCCAGCATTTT. This codes for CASRQAFGPQHF.

In its sample, this clone was seen once. The V gene is TRBV7-3, the J gene TRBJ2-1; TRBD1 is a possible D gene (5 bases). V was clipped by 0 bases and J by 8 bases, with 11 bases between them. The CDR3 runs 14 residues. Germline loops: CDR1 SGHTA, CDR2 FQGTGA. The CDR3 DNA follows: TGTGCCAGCAGCTTAACTCGGAAAGGGGATGAGCAGTTCTTC. Translation gives CASSLTRKGDEQFF.

This clone was seen a few times. Other DNA sequences in this specimen translate into the identical CDR3. The chain joins TRBV4-3 to TRBJ1-2; 8 bases match TRBD1. V gave up 1 base and J gave up 2 bases; unmatched junction bases: 0. CDR3 length: 14 amino acids. Germline values: CDR1 LGHNA, CDR2 YSLEER. CDR3 sequence (DNA): TGCGCCAGCAGCCAAGGGACAGGGAACTATGGCTACACCTTC. Amino acid sequence: CASSQGTGNYGYTF.

This clone was found a few times. The J gene is TRBJ1-5, the V gene TRBV19; D is perhaps TRBD1 (5 bases). This CDR3 comprises 14 residues. V gave up 7 bases and J gave up 4 bases, with 14 bases separating them. The germline V gene has CDR1 LNHDA and CDR2 SQIVND (reference sequence). In nucleotides, the CDR3 is TGTGCCAGTACCCGTTTTGGGGGTAATCAGCCCCAGCATTTT. Translation: CASTRFGGNQPQHF.

The chain carries TRBV4-3 and TRBJ2-7, with D unclear. The V end was cut by 0 bases, the J end by 3 bases, with 9 bases between. This CDR3 is built from 14 residues. The V gene's germline CDR1 is LGHNA and CDR2 YSLEER. The CDR3 spells CASSQDPSHYEQYF. CDR3 in DNA: TGCGCCAGCAGCCAAGATCCCAGCCACTACGAGCAGTACTTC.

The rearrangement uses TRBV2 and TRBJ2-1; 7 bases are a match to TRBD2. The CDR3 totals 16 residues. The V gene's germline CDR1 is SNHLY and CDR2 FYNNEI. Germline trimming cut 9 bases from V and 8 bases from J; bases unmatched to any gene: 19. CDR3 residues: CARTKVAGDLADEQFF. CDR3 DNA: TGTGCCAGGACTAAAGTCGCGGGAGATCTGGCAGATGAGCAGTTCTTC.

The chain joins TRBV9 to TRBJ2-1; 9 bases are shared with TRBD2. The V and J ends lost 5 bases and 4 bases, in that order; junction bases with no gene match: 10. Germline CDR1 reads SGDLS; CDR2 reads YYNGEE. The CDR3 has 16 residues. The DNA of the CDR3 is TGTGCCAGCAGTTTAACTGGGACTAGCCTTTACAATGAGCAGTTCTTC. Translation gives CASSLTGTSLYNEQFF.

The gene calls are TRBV9 and TRBJ2-3; 8 bases align to TRBD1. The ends lost 4 bases at V and 4 bases at J; junction bases unmatched: 8. CDR3 length: 15 residues. The germline CDR1 and CDR2 sequences are SGDLS and YYNGEE. As DNA, the CDR3 is TGTGCCAGCAGCCGACAGGGGAGGTTGCCAGATACGCAGTATTTT. Translation gives CASSRQGRLPDTQYF.

This sequence joins TRBV6-4 and TRBJ2-7, with D tentatively TRBD2 (5 bases). From germline, CDR1 is MRHNA and CDR2 SNTAGT. Trimming pared 0 bases from V and 1 base from J, leaving 10 bases between. The CDR3 contains 15 residues. CDR3 residues: CASSDSDWESYEQYF. CDR3 nucleotides: TGTGCCAGCAGTGACTCGGACTGGGAATCCTACGAGCAGTACTTC.

This chain links TRBV29-1 with TRBJ2-7; D possibly corresponds to TRBD1 (6 bases). The CDR3 runs 13 residues. V shed 4 bases and J shed 4 bases, with 14 bases lying between them. The germline CDR1 and CDR2 sequences are SQVTM and ANQGSEA. CDR3 amino acids: CSVAVNRVYEQYF. The CDR3, as DNA: TGCAGCGTTGCCGTCAACAGGGTGTACGAGCAGTACTTC.

This chain links TRBV27 with TRBJ1-5; the D gene is possibly TRBD1 (5 bases). V gave up 6 bases and J gave up 3 bases, with 15 bases separating them. The CDR3 is made up of 15 amino acids. Germline V lookup: CDR1 MNHEY, CDR2 SMNVEV (reference sequence). The CDR3 nucleotides are TGTGCCAGCAGCCCACAGGTATTCCTCAATCAGCCCCAGCATTTT. Amino acids: CASSPQVFLNQPQHF.

This clone was detected only a few times. This chain uses TRBV11-3 with TRBJ2-2; no clear D. Germline V gives CDR1 SGHNT, CDR2 YENEEA. Between the trimmed V and J ends, which lost 5 bases and 4 bases, there was a span of 8 bases. This CDR3 is 13 amino acids long. Here the CDR3 reads CASSLSLTGELFF. CDR3 in DNA: TGTGCCAGCAGCCTCAGTCTCACCGGGGAGCTGTTTTTT.